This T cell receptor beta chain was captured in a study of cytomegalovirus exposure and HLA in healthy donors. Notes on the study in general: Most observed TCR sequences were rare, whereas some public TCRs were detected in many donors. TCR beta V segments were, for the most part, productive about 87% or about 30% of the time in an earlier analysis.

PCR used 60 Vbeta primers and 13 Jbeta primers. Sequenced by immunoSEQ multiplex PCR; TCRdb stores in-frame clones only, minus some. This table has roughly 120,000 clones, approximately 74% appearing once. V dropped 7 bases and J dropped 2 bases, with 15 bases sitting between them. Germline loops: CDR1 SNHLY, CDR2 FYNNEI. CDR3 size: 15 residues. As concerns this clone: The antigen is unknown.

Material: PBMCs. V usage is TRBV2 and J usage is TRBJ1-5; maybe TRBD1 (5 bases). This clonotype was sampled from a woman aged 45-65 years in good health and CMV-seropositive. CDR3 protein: CASTLEGQGNQPQHF. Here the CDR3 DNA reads TGTGCCAGCACCCTGGAGGGGCAGGGCAATCAGCCCCAGCATTTT.